This T cell receptor (beta chain) was identified in a study of T cells in Graves' hyperthyroidism and ophthalmopathy. Diagnostic assessment was based on clinical symptoms, serum thyroxine and TRAb, thyroid ultrasound and orbital computed tomography. This clonotype has ten or more counts. It was RNA transcripts that yielded the amplified TCR beta CDR3 regions. The TCR CDR3 first-round RT-PCR relied on the HTBI primer set. TCRdb fed the multiplex PCR reads into MiXCR, producing one record per CDR3 protein. The sample has around 690,000 distinct CDR3 sequences, around 20% seen once; the top ten hold around a third. The clonotype originates from a man younger than 45 with Graves' ophthalmopathy. Sequenced material: blood.

Written as DNA, the CDR3 is TGTGCCAGCAAGGGTGGCGTTAACAATCAGCCCCAGCATTTT. It encodes CASKGGVNNQPQHF. The rearrangement uses TRBV6-1 and TRBJ1-5; unclear D gene. This CDR3 is built from 14 residues. Trimming pared 7 bases from V and 3 bases from J, leaving 13 bases between. Germline CDR1 is MNHNS and CDR2 is SASEGT.